This T cell receptor beta chain was profiled in a study of shared clonotypes between healthy human individuals. Produced via immunoSEQ multiplex PCR; TCRdb's table is partial and in-frame only. The table lists around 200,000 clones, approximately 62% of them singletons. Study outcomes and limitations: What limited the represented genetic and exposure-history diversity was the small number of donors.

The CDR3 extends over 15 amino acids. From germline, CDR1 is SGHNT and CDR2 YYREEE (reference sequence). Trimming took off 1 base at V and 0 bases at J, with 11 bases between the two ends. Remarks on this clone: Its antigen is unknown.

The V and J genes are TRBV5-4 and TRBJ2-7; D not resolved. The origin of this receptor is a man in his thirties or forties in good health. Sequenced: memory CD4+ T cells sorted from blood. The subset here: CD45RA-negative fraction. The CDR3 region has the DNA TGTGCCAGCAGCTTGCCTCAAAAAAGCTCCTACGAGCAGTACTTC. Residues: CASSLPQKSSYEQYF. The variable domain in full, completed from reference TRBV5-4 and TRBJ2-7, reads ETGVTQSPTHLIKTRGQQVTLRCSSQSGHNTVSWYQQALGQGPQFIFQYYREEENGRGNFPPRFSGLQFPNYSSELNVNALELDDSALYLCASSLPQKSSYEQYFGPGTRLTVT.